The rows below give T cell receptor beta chains drawn from one sample of a study of long-term antiretroviral therapy in people with HIV. The repertoire was sequenced with immunoSEQ multiplex PCR; TCRdb's copy has only in-frame clones and lacks some. The table lists more than 15,000 clones, more than 65% of them singletons. This specimen was unsorted PBMCs, taken at the start of antiretroviral therapy. The receptor set was obtained from a man younger than 45 with HIV. Both conserved end residues are part of each CDR3. The D gene is left open where the match is weak. Some rows have no size entry. The others give once, few or many, or a class for an expanded clone.

size: .; V: TRBV5-1; D: .; J: TRBJ1-1; CDR3: CASSPQGPGVNTEAFF; DNA: TGCGCCAGCAGCCCCCAGGGACCCGGGGTGAACACTGAAGCTTTCTTT
size: .; V: TRBV2; D: TRBD2; J: TRBJ2-1; CDR3: CASSEGSGGYNEQFF; DNA: TGTGCCAGCAGTGAGGGTAGCGGGGGGTACAATGAGCAGTTCTTC
size: .; V: TRBV5-4; D: .; J: TRBJ2-6; CDR3: CASSLVGSGANVLTF; DNA: TGTGCCAGCAGCTTGGTAGGGTCTGGGGCCAACGTCCTGACTTTC
size: once; V: TRBV19; D: .; J: TRBJ1-1; CDR3: CASSMYGRQEAFF; DNA: TGTGCCAGTAGTATGTATGGTAGACAGGAAGCTTTCTTT
size: .; V: TRBV7-9; D: TRBD1; J: TRBJ1-2; CDR3: CASSQTAPDRVYGYTF; DNA: TGTGCCAGCAGTCAAACCGCCCCGGACAGGGTCTATGGCTACACCTTC
size: .; V: TRBV2; D: TRBD2; J: TRBJ2-2; CDR3: CASSKTSGANTGELFF; DNA: TGTGCCAGCAGTAAGACTAGCGGGGCGAACACCGGGGAGCTGTTTTTT
size: .; V: TRBV30; D: .; J: TRBJ2-2; CDR3: CAWSFWGLDTGELFF; DNA: TGTGCCTGGAGTTTCTGGGGGCTCGACACCGGGGAGCTGTTTTTT
size: once; V: TRBV27; D: TRBD1; J: TRBJ1-2; CDR3: CASSPPGTGGNYGYTF; DNA: TGTGCCAGCAGTCCCCCCGGGACAGGGGGCAACTATGGCTACACCTTC
size: few; V: TRBV15; D: TRBD1; J: TRBJ2-7; CDR3: CATSRRDRGQYF; DNA: TGTGCCACCAGCCGCCGGGACAGGGGGCAGTACTTC
size: .; V: TRBV5-6; D: .; J: TRBJ1-2; CDR3: CASSSQTNLILIF; DNA: TGTGCCAGCAGCTCCCAGACGAACTTAATCCTCATCTTC
size: .; V: TRBV27; D: TRBD2; J: TRBJ2-1; CDR3: CASSLNWASGNEQFF; DNA: TGTGCCAGCAGTTTAAATTGGGCTAGCGGGAATGAGCAGTTCTTC
size: .; V: TRBV23-1; D: .; J: TRBJ2-7; CDR3: CASLHLPQGEQYF; DNA: TGCGCCAGCCTCCACTTGCCCCAGGGGGAGCAGTACTTC
size: .; V: TRBV10-3; D: .; J: TRBJ2-2; CDR3: CAIGVNRADTGELFF; DNA: TGTGCCATCGGGGTGAACAGGGCGGACACCGGGGAGCTGTTTTTT
size: .; V: TRBV5-1; D: .; J: TRBJ2-7; CDR3: CASRPTGGTNEQYF; DNA: TGCGCCAGCCGACCTACCGGTGGTACAAACGAGCAGTACTTC
size: .; V: TRBV4-2; D: .; J: TRBJ2-5; CDR3: CASSPGERGHQETQYF; DNA: TGTGCCAGCAGCCCAGGGGAGAGGGGTCACCAAGAGACCCAGTACTTC
size: .; V: TRBV19; D: .; J: TRBJ1-5; CDR3: CASTSGPQPQHF; DNA: TGTGCCAGTACCTCAGGGCCGCAGCCCCAGCATTTT
size: .; V: TRBV5-1; D: .; J: TRBJ1-3; CDR3: CASSLEFVGVGHTIYF; DNA: TGCGCCAGCAGCTTGGAATTCGTCGGAGTCGGACACACCATATATTTT
size: few; V: TRBV28; D: .; J: TRBJ1-2; CDR3: CASSWYRSDGYTF; DNA: TGTGCCAGCAGTTGGTACAGGTCCGATGGCTACACCTTC
size: .; V: TRBV7-9; D: .; J: TRBJ2-1; CDR3: CASSLGASEQFF; DNA: TGTGCCAGCAGCTTAGGAGCATCTGAGCAGTTCTTC
size: few; V: TRBV19; D: .; J: TRBJ1-3; CDR3: CASSIDLSTGNTIYF; DNA: TGTGCCAGTAGTATTGACCTGTCCACTGGAAACACCATATATTTT
size: few; V: TRBV29-1; D: .; J: TRBJ2-4; CDR3: CSVGWPKNIQYF; DNA: TGCAGCGTGGGCTGGCCAAAAAACATTCAGTACTTC
size: .; V: TRBV19; D: .; J: TRBJ1-1; CDR3: CASTQSAVAVNTEAFF; DNA: TGTGCCAGTACCCAGTCCGCCGTGGCAGTTAACACTGAAGCTTTCTTT
size: .; V: TRBV7-2; D: .; J: TRBJ2-2; CDR3: CASSLRQGSTGELFF; DNA: TGTGCCAGCAGCTTAAGGCAGGGGTCCACCGGGGAGCTGTTTTTT
size: .; V: TRBV19; D: TRBD2; J: TRBJ2-1; CDR3: CASSIGGGPGFF; DNA: TGTGCCAGTAGTATAGGCGGGGGGCCGGGGTTCTTC
size: few; V: TRBV7-9; D: TRBD1; J: TRBJ1-4; CDR3: CASSIGTEELFF; DNA: TGTGCCAGCAGCATTGGGACAGAAGAACTGTTTTTT
size: .; V: TRBV9; D: .; J: TRBJ1-1; CDR3: CASSRTAVTEAFF; DNA: TGTGCCAGCAGCCGGACAGCGGTAACTGAAGCTTTCTTT
size: .; V: TRBV6-1; D: .; J: TRBJ2-5; CDR3: CASSQPGQQETQYF; DNA: TGTGCCAGCAGTCAACCGGGACAACAAGAGACCCAGTACTTC
size: .; V: TRBV27; D: TRBD1; J: TRBJ1-1; CDR3: CASSFHGQGNTEAFF; DNA: TGTGCCAGCAGTTTCCACGGACAGGGGAACACTGAAGCTTTCTTT
size: .; V: TRBV10-2; D: TRBD2; J: TRBJ2-1; CDR3: CASTSSGRAYNEQFF; DNA: TGCGCCAGCACCTCTAGCGGGAGGGCCTACAATGAGCAGTTCTTC
size: .; V: TRBV10-2; D: .; J: TRBJ2-1; CDR3: CASTEDNEQFF; DNA: TGCGCCAGCACGGAGGACAATGAGCAGTTCTTC
size: .; V: TRBV5-6; D: .; J: TRBJ1-1; CDR3: CASNDGVPPDTVNTEAFF; DNA: TGTGCCAGCAACGATGGGGTCCCTCCCGATACAGTGAACACTGAAGCTTTCTTT
size: .; V: TRBV5-1; D: .; J: TRBJ2-1; CDR3: CASSLDGWASYNEQFF; DNA: TGCGCCAGCAGCTTGGATGGGTGGGCCTCCTACAATGAGCAGTTCTTC
size: .; V: TRBV7-8; D: .; J: TRBJ2-7; CDR3: CASSLITSSYEQYF; DNA: TGTGCCAGCAGCTTGATAACGTCGTCCTACGAGCAGTACTTC
size: .; V: TRBV11-3; D: .; J: TRBJ2-7; CDR3: CASSLGLENEQYF; DNA: TGTGCCAGCAGCTTAGGACTAGAAAACGAGCAGTACTTC
size: .; V: TRBV5-1; D: TRBD1; J: TRBJ1-2; CDR3: CASSPWDREGTGYTF; DNA: TGCGCCAGCAGCCCCTGGGACAGGGAGGGAACAGGCTACACCTTC
size: few; V: TRBV4-3; D: .; J: TRBJ1-5; CDR3: CASSQDFRLNQPQHF; DNA: TGCGCCAGCAGCCAAGATTTCCGGCTCAATCAGCCCCAGCATTTT
size: .; V: TRBV6-4; D: .; J: TRBJ2-7; CDR3: CASSLSPTTSSYEQYF; DNA: TGTGCCAGCAGTCTATCACCGACGACCAGCTCCTACGAGCAGTACTTC
size: medium-sized; V: TRBV6-1; D: .; J: TRBJ1-2; CDR3: CASSGGFYGYTF; DNA: TGTGCCAGCAGTGGAGGTTTCTATGGCTACACCTTC
size: .; V: TRBV7-9; D: .; J: TRBJ2-1; CDR3: CASIKVYNEQFF; DNA: TGTGCCAGCATCAAGGTCTACAATGAGCAGTTCTTC
size: .; V: TRBV29-1; D: TRBD2; J: TRBJ2-7; CDR3: CSVEDSGRGYEQYF; DNA: TGCAGCGTTGAAGATAGCGGGAGAGGGTACGAGCAGTACTTC
size: .; V: TRBV7-9; D: .; J: TRBJ2-2; CDR3: CASSSNPNTGELFF; DNA: TGTGCCAGCAGCTCAAATCCAAACACCGGGGAGCTGTTTTTT
size: .; V: TRBV4-1; D: .; J: TRBJ2-1; CDR3: CASSPTAYNEQFF; DNA: TGCGCCAGCAGCCCCACAGCTTACAATGAGCAGTTCTTC
size: .; V: TRBV11-3; D: TRBD2; J: TRBJ2-1; CDR3: CASSSSGSFNNEQFF; DNA: TGTGCCAGCAGCTCTAGCGGGAGTTTTAACAATGAGCAGTTCTTC
size: .; V: TRBV28; D: .; J: TRBJ2-3; CDR3: CASRPNTDTQYF; DNA: TGTGCCAGCAGGCCAAACACAGATACGCAGTATTTT
size: once; V: TRBV25-1; D: TRBD2; J: TRBJ2-7; CDR3: CASTQTGGSYEQYF; DNA: TGTGCCAGCACCCAAACGGGCGGGAGCTACGAGCAGTACTTC
size: few; V: TRBV10-2; D: .; J: TRBJ1-2; CDR3: CASSESGLNYGYTF; DNA: TGCGCCAGCAGTGAGTCCGGCCTAAACTATGGCTACACCTTC
size: .; V: TRBV7-9; D: .; J: TRBJ2-7; CDR3: CASSFDGGIEQYF; DNA: TGTGCCAGCAGCTTCGACGGCGGGATAGAGCAGTACTTC
size: .; V: TRBV4-1; D: .; J: TRBJ1-1; CDR3: CASSQDYSNTEAFF; DNA: TGCGCCAGCAGCCAAGACTACTCGAACACTGAAGCTTTCTTT
size: .; V: TRBV5-1; D: TRBD1; J: TRBJ1-4; CDR3: CASSSGTGVATNEKLFF; DNA: TGCGCCAGCAGCTCAGGGACAGGGGTGGCAACTAATGAAAAACTGTTTTTT
size: .; V: TRBV7-2; D: TRBD1; J: TRBJ2-7; CDR3: CASSLAAGTGGYEQYF; DNA: TGTGCCAGCAGCTTAGCGGCTGGGACAGGGGGGTACGAGCAGTACTTC
size: .; V: TRBV6-4; D: TRBD1; J: TRBJ1-3; CDR3: CASSDSMRGQDLSGNTIYF; DNA: TGTGCCAGCAGTGACTCCATGAGGGGACAGGATCTCTCTGGAAACACCATATATTTT
size: .; V: TRBV7-8; D: .; J: TRBJ2-7; CDR3: CAGSSITEQYF; DNA: TGTGCCGGCAGCTCCATTACCGAGCAGTACTTC
size: .; V: TRBV7-2; D: TRBD2; J: TRBJ2-1; CDR3: CASSPTWEREYNEQFF; DNA: TGTGCCAGCAGCCCAACCTGGGAGCGGGAGTACAATGAGCAGTTCTTC
size: .; V: TRBV18; D: .; J: TRBJ2-7; CDR3: CASSPDIQQYF; DNA: TGTGCCAGCTCACCAGACATACAGCAGTACTTC
size: .; V: TRBV19; D: TRBD1; J: TRBJ1-2; CDR3: CASTPRVWDSSYGYTF; DNA: TGTGCCAGTACCCCTCGGGTATGGGACAGCTCGTATGGCTACACCTTC
size: .; V: TRBV7-2; D: .; J: TRBJ1-3; CDR3: CASSFSPSAGNTIYF; DNA: TGTGCCAGCAGCTTTTCCCCCTCGGCTGGAAACACCATATATTTT
size: .; V: TRBV4-3; D: TRBD1; J: TRBJ2-7; CDR3: CASSQEWDRAYEQYF; DNA: TGCGCCAGCAGCCAAGAATGGGACAGGGCCTACGAGCAGTACTTC
size: .; V: TRBV7-9; D: .; J: TRBJ1-2; CDR3: CASSQEAGDDGYTF; DNA: TGCGCCAGCAGCCAAGAGGCGGGTGACGATGGCTACACCTTC
size: .; V: TRBV15; D: .; J: TRBJ2-7; CDR3: CATSRGESYEQYF; DNA: TGTGCCACCAGCAGGGGGGAATCCTACGAGCAGTACTTC